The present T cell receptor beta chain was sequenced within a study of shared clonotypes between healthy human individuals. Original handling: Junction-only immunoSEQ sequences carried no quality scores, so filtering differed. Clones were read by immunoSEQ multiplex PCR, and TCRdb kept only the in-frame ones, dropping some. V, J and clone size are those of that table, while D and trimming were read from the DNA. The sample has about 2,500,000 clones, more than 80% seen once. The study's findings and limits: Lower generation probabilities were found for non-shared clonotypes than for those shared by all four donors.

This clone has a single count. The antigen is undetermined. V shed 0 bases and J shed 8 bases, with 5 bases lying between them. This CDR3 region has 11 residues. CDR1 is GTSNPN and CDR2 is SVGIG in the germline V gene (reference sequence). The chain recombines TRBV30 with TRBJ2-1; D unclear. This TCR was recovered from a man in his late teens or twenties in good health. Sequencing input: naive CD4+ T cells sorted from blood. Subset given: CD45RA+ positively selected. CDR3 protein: CAWSVAHEQFF. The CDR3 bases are TGTGCCTGGAGTGTAGCCCATGAGCAGTTCTTC.